A selection of T cell receptor beta chains follows, all from one sample in a study of OX40 agonist ivuxolimab in advanced cancers. Produced via immunoSEQ multiplex PCR; TCRdb's table is partial and in-frame only. Among about 98,000 clones, about 83% were seen once, and the ten largest hold 0.45% to 0.55%. The source material was CD4+ or CD8+ T cells sorted from blood, sampled in a trial of the OX40 agonist ivuxolimab. The receptors were sampled from an adult with an advanced solid tumor such as melanoma, head and neck, liver or kidney cancer. Each CDR3 is given with its conserved first and last residue. D genes are given only for firm matches. Clone size appears in some rows only: once, few, many, or a class for an expanded clone.

D	size	V	length	J	CDR3	DNA
-	few	TRBV19	12	TRBJ1-5	CASSSSDQPQHF	TGTGCCAGTAGTTCTTCAGATCAGCCCCAGCATTTT
TRBD2	-	TRBV4-2	17	TRBJ2-2	CASSQDPVAGGTGELFF	TGTGCCAGCAGCCAAGATCCCGTAGCGGGGGGGACCGGGGAGCTGTTTTTT
-	-	TRBV28	13	TRBJ1-1	CASSAWGDTEAFF	TGTGCCAGCAGTGCTTGGGGGGACACTGAAGCTTTCTTT
-	-	TRBV4-3	16	TRBJ2-3	CASSQDKASGTDTQYF	TGCGCCAGCAGCCAAGATAAAGCTTCAGGCACAGATACGCAGTATTTT
-	-	TRBV27	13	TRBJ1-1	CASSSSMNTEAFF	TGTGCCAGCAGTTCTTCCATGAACACTGAAGCTTTCTTT
-	-	TRBV7-3	14	TRBJ2-3	CASSRDSSADTQYF	TGTGCCAGCAGTCGGGACTCTTCGGCAGATACGCAGTATTTT
TRBD1	-	TRBV5-1	16	TRBJ2-2	CASSLAGQGSFGELFF	TGCGCCAGCAGCTTGGCGGGACAGGGATCCTTCGGGGAGCTGTTTTTT
-	-	TRBV6-4	14	TRBJ2-2	CASSVSGYTGELFF	TGTGCCAGCAGTGTGTCCGGCTACACCGGGGAGCTGTTTTTT
TRBD1	-	TRBV5-1	15	TRBJ2-7	CASSPMGQGHHEQYF	TGCGCCAGCAGCCCGATGGGACAGGGTCACCACGAGCAGTACTTC
-	-	TRBV7-7	14	TRBJ2-5	CASSLGEGLGSQYF	TGTGCTAGCAGCTTAGGAGAGGGGCTCGGGTCCCAGTACTTC
TRBD1	-	TRBV19	15	TRBJ2-7	CASSPPRTGTYEQYF	TGTGCCAGTAGTCCCCCCCGGACAGGGACCTACGAGCAGTACTTC
-	-	TRBV9	14	TRBJ2-1	CASSVAGQYNEQFF	TGTGCCAGCAGCGTAGCTGGACAATACAATGAGCAGTTCTTC
TRBD2	-	TRBV9	15	TRBJ2-1	CASSVGLAGYNEQFF	TGTGCCAGCAGCGTCGGACTAGCGGGTTACAATGAGCAGTTCTTC
TRBD1	-	TRBV7-3	15	TRBJ2-7	CASSPGQGGRSEQYF	TGTGCCAGCAGCCCCGGACAGGGTGGTCGGAGCGAGCAGTACTTC
TRBD2	-	TRBV11-2	15	TRBJ2-1	CASSLGGTSYNEQFF	TGTGCCAGCAGCTTGGGGGGGACCTCCTACAATGAGCAGTTCTTC